This TCR beta chain is drawn from a study of cytomegalovirus exposure and HLA in healthy donors. The CDR3 is made up of 18 amino acids. V lost 4 bases and J lost 0; bases outside the gene matches: 12. Germline V gene sequence: CDR1 SGHNT, CDR2 YYREEE (reference sequence). The method was immunoSEQ multiplex PCR; TCRdb's version includes in-frame clones alone and lacks a portion of them. The sample lists some 210,000 clones, around nine tenths seen once, with approximately 2% in the top ten. This sequence joins TRBV5-4 and TRBJ2-2; 7 positions agree with TRBD2. This TCR was sampled from a woman between 18 and 29 years old in good health and CMV-seropositive. Sequenced sample: PBMCs. The CDR3, as DNA: TGTGCCAGCAGCCCGGGGGGTCGTAGCGGCGCGAACACCGGGGAGCTGTTTTTT. As protein: CASSPGGRSGANTGELFF.